Described below is a single T cell receptor (beta chain) sequence and its context. Its antigen is undetermined. These data originate in a study of vaccination effects on CD4 cells after COVID-19. Overall study: Everyone in the study got two shots of either the BNT162b2 or mRNA-1273 vaccine. The study's findings and limits: There was marked clonal contraction among infection- and vaccine-induced clones late after vaccination. The study had few convalescent patients and no early post-infection timepoints.

Here immunoSEQ multiplex PCR was the method, and the copy in TCRdb shows in-frame clones only, minus some. The sample lists around 30,000 clones; roughly 70% were seen once. Germline V CDR1 and CDR2: KGHDR, SFDVKD. This CDR3 has 14 amino acids. V lost 0 bases and J lost 9, with 11 bases in between. Subsequent to a culture period of 10 to 11 days, CD4+ T cells were isolated. Vaccinees lacked prior SARS-CoV-2 infection and tested negative for nucleocapsid antibodies. The specimen was CD4+ T cells from PBMCs cultured without peptide, collected before COVID-19 vaccination. The chain has TRBV24-1 and TRBJ2-1; D uncertain. The TCR comes from a human donor who received a COVID-19 vaccine. CDR3 region: CATSDLTQRGEQFF. CDR3 coding DNA: TGTGCCACCAGTGATTTGACCCAACGAGGTGAGCAGTTCTTC.